Following are 30 T cell receptor beta chains from one sample sequenced in a study of blood T cell repertoires in COVID-19. Sequenced by immunoSEQ multiplex PCR; TCRdb stores in-frame clones only, minus some. Of under 200,000 clones listed, around 80% are singletons. The sequenced material came from PBMCs or T cells enriched from blood (not recorded which). These receptors originate from a woman in her fifties or sixties who had recovered from COVID-19.

V and J are TRBV28 and TRBJ2-7; TRBD2 aligns across 8 bases. Germline assignment: CDR1 MDHEN and CDR2 SYDVKM. Trimming removed 6 bases from V and 0 bases from J; junction bases left unmatched: 10. CDR3 length equals 16 residues. CDR3 nucleotides: TGTGCCAGCAGACCCCCGGGACTAGTGAGCTCCTACGAGCAGTACTTC. As protein: CASRPPGLVSSYEQYF.

This chain links TRBV16 with TRBJ1-5, with 9 bases fitting TRBD1. Trimming took 4 bases from V and 5 from J; bases not matched to a gene: 3. The V gene's germline CDR1 is KGHSY and CDR2 FQNENV. The CDR3 spans 14 residues. Here the CDR3 reads CASSPWTGDQPQHF. The CDR3 region has the DNA TGTGCCAGCAGCCCCTGGACAGGGGATCAGCCCCAGCATTTT.

The chain combines TRBV2 with TRBJ2-1, with TRBD2 identical over 7 bases. CDR3 length: 16 amino acids. Germline loops: CDR1 SNHLY, CDR2 FYNNEI. Unmatched junction bases numbered 10, after V lost 4 bases and J lost 4 bases. The CDR3, as DNA: TGTGCCAGCAGTGTTCGTTCGGGGGGTAATTACAATGAGCAGTTCTTC. This translates into CASSVRSGGNYNEQFF. Supplemented by reference TRBV2 and TRBJ2-1, the full variable domain reads EPEVTQTPSHQVTQMGQEVILRCVPISNHLYFYWYRQILGQKVEFLVSFYNNEISEKSEIFDDQFSVERPDGSNFTLKIRSTKLEDSAMYFCASSVRSGGNYNEQFFGPGTRLTVL.

V is TRBV10-2 and J is TRBJ1-1; possibly TRBD1 for D (6 bases). The germline V and J ends were trimmed by 10 bases and 8 bases, with 14 bases remaining between them. The V gene's germline CDR1 is WSHSY and CDR2 SAAADI. CDR3 size: 11 residues. The DNA for the CDR3 is TGCGCCACCGAAGTACAGGGCGAAGCTTTCTTT. Amino acids: CATEVQGEAFF.

V is TRBV20-1 and J is TRBJ1-5, with D unclear. CDR3 length: 17 residues. Germline loops: CDR1 DFQATT, CDR2 SNEGSKA (reference sequence). Trimming stripped 3 bases from V and 6 bases from J, with 24 bases between. In DNA form, the CDR3 reads TGCAGTGCTAGTCAAGGGAGAGGAACCCGGTATAGTCAGCCCCAGCATTTT. Its protein product is CSASQGRGTRYSQPQHF.

V gene TRBV4-2 combines with J gene TRBJ1-5; D is ambiguous. The germline V gene encodes CDR1 LGHNA and CDR2 YNFKEQ. There are 14 residues in the CDR3. V lost 5 bases, J lost 4 bases, and 12 bases lay in between. This CDR3 is CASSFDGRNQPQHF. The CDR3, as DNA: TGTGCCAGCAGCTTTGACGGGAGGAATCAGCCCCAGCATTTT.

This chain joins TRBV6-5 and TRBJ2-7; 8 bases match TRBD1. Unmatched junction bases numbered 5, after V lost 0 bases and J lost 4 bases. Germline-derived CDR1 and CDR2 are MNHEY and SVGAGI. The CDR3 has 15 residues. The DNA of the CDR3 is TGTGCCAGCAGTTACTCTTGGACAGGGTCATACGAGCAGTACTTC. As protein: CASSYSWTGSYEQYF.

The genes are TRBV2 and TRBJ2-7; D may be TRBD1 (6 bases). Germline V gives CDR1 SNHLY, CDR2 FYNNEI. This CDR3 has 15 amino acids. The V end lost 6 bases, the J end lost 2 bases, and 17 bases lay between the germline ends. CDR3 bases: TGTGCCAGCAGGCAGAACAGGGCGCTGCCCTACGAGCAGTACTTC. It encodes CASRQNRALPYEQYF.

V gene TRBV5-1 combines with J gene TRBJ2-5, with D possibly TRBD1 on 6 matching bases. Trimming took 2 bases from V and 5 from J, leaving 13 bases between them. CDR1 and CDR2 (germline): SGHRS, YFSETQ. The CDR3 length is 14 residues. This CDR3 reads CASSFSSGDETQYF. In nucleotides, the CDR3 is TGCGCCAGCAGCTTTAGTTCAGGGGACGAGACCCAGTACTTC.

The chain joins TRBV12-3 or TRBV12-4 to TRBJ1-1; 9 nucleotides line up with TRBD1. CDR3 length: 13 amino acids. J lost 12 bases, V lost 3 bases, and 8 bases had no gene match. The CDR3 DNA is TGTGCCAGCAGTTTGGGGACAGGGACGATAACTTTCTTT. As protein: CASSLGTGTITFF.

The chain recombines TRBV5-5 with TRBJ1-1; D remains unclear. The germline V gene encodes CDR1 SGHKS and CDR2 YYEKEE (reference sequence). V was pared by 0 bases and J by 5 bases, with 11 bases between. The CDR3 has 14 amino acids. CDR3 loop: CASSLVQLFTEAFF. The CDR3 region has the DNA TGTGCCAGCAGCTTGGTACAGCTCTTTACTGAAGCTTTCTTT.

The CDR3 is CASSTSQGNDEQFF. CDR3 nucleotides: TGCGCCAGCAGCACATCACAGGGAAACGATGAGCAGTTCTTC. The chain joins TRBV5-1 to TRBJ2-1; a possible D gene is TRBD1 (6 bases). CDR1 and CDR2 (germline): SGHRS, YFSETQ. This CDR3 comprises 14 residues. The germline V and J ends were trimmed by 4 bases and 8 bases, with 16 bases remaining between them.

The V and J genes are TRBV19 and TRBJ2-1; TRBD2 matches at 7 bases. Germline V CDR1 and CDR2: LNHDA, SQIVND (reference sequence). Germline trimming cut 8 bases from V and 7 bases from J; bases unmatched to any gene: 8. The CDR3 sequence is 13 residues long. The CDR3 DNA is TGTGCCAGTCAAAGGGACTATCGAAATGAGCAGTTCTTC. Protein: CASQRDYRNEQFF.

V usage is TRBV13 and J usage is TRBJ2-5, with 8 nucleotides matching TRBD1. The CDR3 runs to 15 residues. The V gene's germline CDR1 is PRHDT and CDR2 FYEKMQ (reference sequence). J gave up 2 bases and V 5 bases, and 7 bases lay outside the gene matches. In DNA, the CDR3 is TGTGCCAGCAGCCAAGGACAGGGAAAGCAAGAGACCCAGTACTTC. Protein product: CASSQGQGKQETQYF.

This clone was counted only a few times. V and J are TRBV28 and TRBJ1-1; tentatively, D is TRBD1 (5 bases). The CDR3 contains 13 residues. CDR1 is MDHEN, CDR2 SYDVKM, per germline. V was trimmed by 8 bases and J by 5 bases, leaving 15 bases between them. As DNA, the CDR3 is TGTGCCAGCTTGCGGGAGGGGAAGACTGAAGCTTTCTTT. Protein: CASLREGKTEAFF.

The V gene is TRBV3-1 (or the pseudogene TRBV3-2), the J gene TRBJ2-7; 9 bases match TRBD1. Trimming at V came to 4 bases and at J to 6 bases, leaving 7 bases not matched to a gene. The CDR3 runs 14 residues. Germline V gene data show CDR1 as LGHDT and CDR2 as YNNKEL (reference sequence). The CDR3, as DNA: TGTGCCAGCAGCCGGCCGGGACAGGGAGGCGAGCAGTACTTC. It is translated as CASSRPGQGGEQYF.

This clone was counted at least ten times. The rearrangement uses TRBV2 and TRBJ2-7; D call uncertain. V lost 7 bases and J lost 0, with 10 bases in between. The germline V gene encodes CDR1 SNHLY and CDR2 FYNNEI. CDR3 length: 13 residues. CDR3 region: CASTRSDSYEQYF. In nucleotides, the CDR3 is TGTGCCAGCACCAGGTCCGACTCCTACGAGCAGTACTTC.

Remarks on this clone: Other DNA sequences in the sample encode the same CDR3. The CDR3 is CASSQVGGSTEAFF. Written as DNA, the CDR3 is TGTGCCAGCAGCCAAGTAGGGGGCAGCACTGAAGCTTTCTTT. V is TRBV3-1 (or the pseudogene TRBV3-2) and J is TRBJ1-1, with TRBD1 matching 7 bases. Germline CDR1 and CDR2: LGHDT and YNNKEL (reference sequence). V lost 1 base, J lost 4 bases, and 3 bases stayed unmatched. This CDR3 is built from 14 residues.

The J gene is TRBJ1-1, the V gene TRBV5-5, with a weak D call TRBD1 (5 bases). The V gene's germline CDR1 is SGHKS and CDR2 YYEKEE (reference sequence). This CDR3 is built from 14 residues. V lost 3 bases and J lost 5, with 14 bases in between. The CDR3 loop reads CASSWQGITTEAFF. The DNA of the CDR3 is TGTGCCAGCAGCTGGCAGGGTATCACGACTGAAGCTTTCTTT.

This clone came up a few times. The chain uses TRBV30 and TRBJ1-6; no reliable D call. V lost 2 bases, J lost 9 bases, and 8 bases lay in between. The germline V gene encodes CDR1 GTSNPN and CDR2 SVGIG (reference sequence). The CDR3 extends over 12 amino acids. This CDR3 is CAWSLLSSPLHF. The CDR3 DNA reads as TGTGCCTGGAGTTTGCTGAGTTCACCCCTCCACTTT.

CDR3 in amino acids: CASSQLLSTGGRYVRGNYGYTF. As DNA, the CDR3 is TGCGCCAGCAGCCAACTCCTATCGACAGGGGGTAGGTATGTTCGGGGCAACTATGGCTACACCTTC. The chain uses TRBV4-1 and TRBJ1-2; 9 nucleotides line up with TRBD1. The ends lost 2 bases at V and 2 bases at J; junction bases unmatched: 24. The CDR3 has 22 residues. Germline lookup yields CDR1 MGHRA and CDR2 YSYEKL.

The chain uses TRBV28 and TRBJ2-1; D is perhaps TRBD2 (6 bases). The V end lost 3 bases, the J end lost 8 bases, and 26 bases lay between the germline ends. The CDR3 length is 18 residues. Germline values: CDR1 MDHEN, CDR2 SYDVKM. The CDR3 nucleotides read TGTGCCAGCAGTTTCCTAGGGTGGCGGGAAACCGTAAACGATGAGCAGTTCTTC. This encodes CASSFLGWRETVNDEQFF.

The rearrangement links TRBV20-1 to TRBJ2-1; 8 nucleotides agree with TRBD2. The CDR3 length is 14 residues. The V and J ends lost 3 bases and 6 bases, in that order; junction bases with no gene match: 7. Germline-derived CDR1 and CDR2 are DFQATT and SNEGSKA (reference sequence). CDR3 nucleotides: TGCAGTGCTAGTGCCGGGAGGGCCATCAATGAGCAGTTCTTC. Its protein product is CSASAGRAINEQFF.

Only one count was recorded for this clone. The chain couples TRBV29-1 to TRBJ2-4; maybe TRBD2 (7 bases). V shed 3 bases and J shed 0 bases, with 21 bases lying between them. This CDR3 spans 18 amino acids. Per germline, CDR1 SQVTM and CDR2 ANQGSEA. The CDR3 DNA follows: TGCAGCGTTGAGGGGGGGGCCAGAGGCGGTTTAGCCAAAAACATTCAGTACTTC. Protein product: CSVEGGARGGLAKNIQYF.

This clone was seen only a few times. V and J are TRBV12-5 and TRBJ1-1; 11 bases agree with TRBD1. Unmatched junction bases numbered 8, after V lost 3 bases and J lost 5 bases. Per the germline V gene, CDR1 is LGHNT and CDR2 is FRNRAP. The CDR3 runs 16 residues. The CDR3 protein is CASGFLTGTGGTEAFF. The CDR3 DNA is TGTGCTAGTGGTTTCCTTACCGGGACAGGGGGAACTGAAGCTTTCTTT.

This sequence joins TRBV7-9 and TRBJ2-1; 9 bases fit TRBD1. This CDR3 region has 16 residues. With 5 bases clipped from V and 10 bases from J, the junction kept 15 bases outside the gene matches. Germline CDR1 is SEHNR and CDR2 is FQNEAQ (reference sequence). CDR3 residues: CASSPRTGVGLLEQFF. The CDR3 DNA reads as TGTGCCAGCAGCCCCCGGACAGGGGTCGGACTGCTGGAGCAGTTCTTC.

This clone has a count of ten or more. Here the CDR3 reads CASSPGQAGYEQYF. Here the CDR3 DNA reads TGTGCCAGCAGTCCAGGACAGGCGGGCTACGAGCAGTACTTC. The chain employs TRBV28 and TRBJ2-7; 7 bases are shared with TRBD1. Germline values: CDR1 MDHEN, CDR2 SYDVKM. The V segment lost 5 bases and the J segment 3 bases; nucleotides outside the gene matches: 7. The CDR3 is made up of 14 amino acids.

The chain recombines TRBV7-2 with TRBJ2-1, with D possibly matching TRBD2 (5 bases). CDR3 length equals 13 residues. Trimming took 4 bases from V and 3 from J, leaving 7 bases between them. In germline, CDR1 is SGHTA, CDR2 FQGNSA. For the CDR3, the DNA is TGTGCCAGCAGCTCCGGGATCTACAATGAGCAGTTCTTC. Translated, it gives CASSSGIYNEQFF.

V and J are TRBV3-1 (or the pseudogene TRBV3-2) and TRBJ1-2; D is ambiguous. CDR3 length: 14 amino acids. Germline V gene sequence: CDR1 LGHDT, CDR2 YNNKEL (reference sequence). V was shortened by 0 bases and J by 2 bases, with 7 bases between the two germline ends. The chain's CDR3 is CASSQEAGNYGYTF. CDR3 DNA: TGTGCCAGCAGCCAAGAGGCCGGGAACTATGGCTACACCTTC.

The rearrangement links TRBV30 to TRBJ2-3, with TRBD2 matching over 7 bases. V trimming: 3 bases; J trimming: 5 bases; junction bases outside the gene matches: 5. The CDR3 consists of 13 residues. Germline assignment: CDR1 GTSNPN and CDR2 SVGIG (reference sequence). CDR3 DNA: TGTGCCTGGAGCGTGACTAGCCGAGATACGCAGTATTTT. Encoded protein: CAWSVTSRDTQYF.